Following are 21 T cell receptor beta chains from one sample sequenced in a study of blood T cell repertoires in COVID-19. Produced via immunoSEQ multiplex PCR; TCRdb's table is partial and in-frame only. Altogether about 350,000 clones are present, 87% being singletons, with the ten largest covering just under 3%. Sequenced material: PBMCs or T cells enriched from blood (not recorded which). The receptor source for this set is a woman under 40 who had recovered from COVID-19.

The genes are TRBV5-1 and TRBJ2-2, with 9 bases aligning to TRBD2. CDR1 SGHRS and CDR2 YFSETQ come from the germline V gene. The length of the CDR3 is 16 residues. Unmatched junction bases numbered 4, after V lost 4 bases and J lost 0 bases. The CDR3 nucleotides are TGCGCCAGCAGCACCGGCGGGGGGGCGAACACCGGGGAGCTGTTTTTT. This encodes CASSTGGGANTGELFF.

This clone was detected once. The chain combines TRBV2 with TRBJ2-4; D unclear. The CDR3 extends over 15 amino acids. V was trimmed by 1 base and J by 7 bases, leaving 14 bases between them. From germline, CDR1 is SNHLY and CDR2 FYNNEI. The CDR3 is CASSEEVSSVNIQYF. The DNA of the CDR3 is TGTGCCAGCAGTGAAGAAGTTAGCTCGGTGAACATTCAGTACTTC.

The DNA of the CDR3 is TGTGCCAGCACGCTAACCGGCGGGATTGCGTTCTTC. It specifies CASTLTGGIAFF. The chain joins TRBV2 to TRBJ2-1; weak D call: TRBD2 (6 bases). Trimming pared 7 bases from V and 15 bases from J, leaving 19 bases between. Germline V lookup: CDR1 SNHLY, CDR2 FYNNEI. The CDR3 has 12 amino acids.

This chain uses TRBV10-3 with TRBJ2-1, with D possibly being TRBD2 (5 bases). Per the germline V gene, CDR1 is ENHRY and CDR2 is SYGVKD. The germline V and J ends were trimmed by 6 bases and 0 bases, with 9 bases remaining between them. The CDR3 is made up of 14 amino acids. Here the CDR3 reads CAISSGSSYNEQFF. CDR3 in DNA: TGTGCCATCAGCAGCGGAAGCTCCTACAATGAGCAGTTCTTC.

This chain uses TRBV5-1 with TRBJ2-2; D unclear. The germline gives CDR1 SGHRS, CDR2 YFSETQ. Between the trimmed V and J ends, which lost 0 bases and 1 base, there was a span of 7 bases. The CDR3 is made up of 15 amino acids. DNA of the CDR3: TGCGCCAGCAGCTTGGTGGCAGGGAACACCGGGGAGCTGTTTTTT. It encodes CASSLVAGNTGELFF.

J is TRBJ1-5 and V is TRBV5-1, with D possibly matching TRBD1 (5 bases). The germline V and J ends were trimmed by 0 bases and 2 bases, with 9 bases remaining between them. This CDR3 contains 15 residues. Germline V gene sequence: CDR1 SGHRS, CDR2 YFSETQ. CDR3 amino acids: CASSLAREGNQPQHF. The CDR3 DNA is TGCGCCAGCAGCTTGGCCAGGGAGGGCAATCAGCCCCAGCATTTT.

CDR3: CASSFSPGQGSEQYF. The CDR3 DNA is TGTGCCAGCAGCTTTTCACCGGGACAGGGATCCGAGCAGTACTTC. The rearrangement uses TRBV11-1 and TRBJ2-7; 9 nucleotides agree with TRBD1. V lost 3 bases to trimming and J lost 6 bases; unmatched junction nucleotides: 9. This CDR3 is built from 15 residues. The germline V gene has CDR1 SGHAT and CDR2 FQDESV (reference sequence).

This chain links TRBV2 with TRBJ1-1, with D possibly being TRBD1 (5 bases). Trimming stripped 8 bases from V and 0 bases from J, with 13 bases between. CDR1 and CDR2 (germline): SNHLY, FYNNEI. The CDR3 sequence is 14 residues long. The CDR3 spells CASYTGTLNTEAFF. The CDR3 nucleotides are TGTGCCAGCTACACAGGCACCTTGAACACTGAAGCTTTCTTT.

The V call is TRBV18, the J call TRBJ2-7; D not certain. The V end lost 4 bases, the J end lost 1 base, and 20 bases lay between the germline ends. The CDR3 spans 17 residues. Germline V CDR1 and CDR2: KGHSH, LQKENI. CDR3 nucleotide sequence: TGTGCCAGCTCACGTACCACACCCCACAGTTTTTCCTACGAGCAGTACTTC. Amino acid sequence: CASSRTTPHSFSYEQYF.

This clone showed up just a few times. The CDR3 region is CASSLERGRVTGELFF. CDR3 DNA sequence: TGCGCCAGCAGCTTGGAAAGGGGGAGAGTCACCGGGGAGCTGTTTTTT. The J gene is TRBJ2-2, the V gene TRBV5-1, with TRBD1 as a possible D gene (6 bases). CDR1 SGHRS and CDR2 YFSETQ come from the germline V gene. The CDR3 sequence is 16 residues long. V was clipped by 0 bases and J by 4 bases, with 13 bases between them.

This clone was counted ten times or more. This chain joins TRBV9 and TRBJ1-1; D gene uncertain. The V gene's germline CDR1 is SGDLS and CDR2 YYNGEE. This CDR3 region has 14 residues. Trimming removed 1 base at V and 2 bases at J, with 9 bases between. CDR3 sequence: CASSVPTRNTEAFF. The CDR3 DNA follows: TGTGCCAGCAGCGTACCAACACGAAACACTGAAGCTTTCTTT.

V gene TRBV27 combines with J gene TRBJ2-3, with 14 positions matching TRBD2. There are 15 residues in the CDR3. Germline V gene sequence: CDR1 MNHEY, CDR2 SMNVEV (reference sequence). V was clipped by 7 bases and J by 7 bases; unmatched bases: 7. As DNA, the CDR3 is TGTGCCAGCAACGGACTAGCGGGAGGAATCAATACGCAGTATTTT. This codes for CASNGLAGGINTQYF.

The chain is built from TRBV4-1 and TRBJ2-7, with TRBD2 identical over 9 bases. Trimming took 3 bases from V and 1 from J; bases not matched to a gene: 10. The CDR3 is made up of 17 amino acids. CDR1 and CDR2 (germline): MGHRA, YSYEKL. CDR3 loop: CASSQASGLAGSYEQYF. CDR3 nucleotides: TGCGCCAGCAGCCAGGCTTCGGGACTAGCCGGGTCCTACGAGCAGTACTTC.

DNA for the CDR3: TGTGCCAGCAGGGATCCAGGGGACGAGCAGTACTTC. This sequence encodes CASRDPGDEQYF. This chain joins TRBV12-3 or TRBV12-4 and TRBJ2-7, with D perhaps matching TRBD1 (6 bases). V lost 6 bases and J 5 bases, leaving 11 bases between the germline ends. There are 12 residues in the CDR3.

The chain couples TRBV18 to TRBJ1-2; tentatively, D is TRBD1 (5 bases). V lost 2 bases and J 5 bases, leaving 12 bases between the germline ends. CDR3 length equals 14 residues. CDR1 is KGHSH, CDR2 LQKENI, per germline. The CDR3 sequence is CASSPAGIGYGYTF. CDR3 DNA: TGTGCCAGCTCACCAGCAGGGATAGGGTATGGCTACACCTTC.

This clone has a single count. The chain couples TRBV5-1 to TRBJ2-3; possible D gene TRBD2, 5 bases. The V gene's germline CDR1 is SGHRS and CDR2 YFSETQ. With 3 bases removed from V and 1 base from J, the gap between germline ends came to 9 bases. The CDR3 spans 14 residues. The CDR3, as DNA: TGCGCCAGCAGCTCCTACGGGGGCACAGATACGCAGTATTTT. Its protein product is CASSSYGGTDTQYF.

This clone was found a few times. The chain combines TRBV6-1 with TRBJ1-5, with D uncertain. Germline values: CDR1 MNHNS, CDR2 SASEGT. The CDR3 consists of 15 residues. The V gene lost 2 bases and the J gene lost 2 bases, with 10 bases spanning the gap. In DNA form, the CDR3 reads TGTGCCAGCAGTGAATCCATCCAGGGCAATCAGCCCCAGCATTTT. Protein sequence: CASSESIQGNQPQHF.

The CDR3 DNA is TGCGCCAGCAGCCAGAGTCGTTCCGGGGAGCTGTTTTTT. Translation gives CASSQSRSGELFF. The chain has TRBV4-1 and TRBJ2-2; D unclear. Germline assignment: CDR1 MGHRA and CDR2 YSYEKL. This CDR3 contains 13 residues. Between the trimmed V and J ends, which lost 3 bases and 6 bases, there was a span of 8 bases.

On this clone: The sample carries other DNA sequences with the same CDR3. The CDR3 protein is CASSLRGSSYNEQFF. CDR3 in DNA: TGTGCCAGCAGCTTACGGGGGAGCTCCTACAATGAGCAGTTCTTC. The rearrangement links TRBV7-9 to TRBJ2-1, with D possibly matching TRBD2 (6 bases). This CDR3 is built from 15 residues. CDR1 and CDR2 from the germline V gene are SEHNR and FQNEAQ (reference sequence). Trimming removed 2 bases from V and 0 bases from J, with 8 bases in between.

V is TRBV3-1 (or the pseudogene TRBV3-2) and J is TRBJ2-2; TRBD1 matches 8 bases. Trimming took 1 base from V and 3 from J; bases not matched to a gene: 4. The length of the CDR3 is 16 residues. Germline CDR1 LGHDT, CDR2 YNNKEL (reference sequence). As DNA, the CDR3 is TGTGCCAGCAGCCAAGTTCAGGGGGCAGACACCGGGGAGCTGTTTTTT. Protein sequence: CASSQVQGADTGELFF.

This clone was counted between two and nine times. V gene TRBV9 combines with J gene TRBJ1-1; 9 bases align to TRBD1. After removal of 0 bases from V and 6 bases from J, the junction contained 0 bases not matched to a gene. In germline, CDR1 is SGDLS, CDR2 YYNGEE. The CDR3 contains 13 residues. The CDR3 DNA reads as TGTGCCAGCAGCGTAGGGACAGGGGCTGAAGCTTTCTTT. Its protein product is CASSVGTGAEAFF.